This T cell receptor beta chain was recorded in a study of STAT5B mutations in CD4+ large granular lymphocyte leukemia. The CDR3 is made up of 15 amino acids. The junction had 7 bases not matched to a gene; V was cut back by 4 bases and J by 3 bases. Germline V gene data show CDR1 as LNHDA and CDR2 as SQIVND (reference sequence). Generated by immunoSEQ multiplex PCR, the TCRdb table keeps only in-frame clones and is missing some. The profile shows fewer than 45,000 clones, 70% to 80% of them singletons. The receptor was derived from a human donor in good health. The chain employs TRBV19 and TRBJ2-5; 8 nucleotides match TRBD1. Specimen: CD4+ T cells from blood buffy coats. The CDR3 nucleotides are TGTGCCAGTAGTAGCCCGCGGACAGGGAAAGAGACCCAGTACTTC. This translates into CASSSPRTGKETQYF.